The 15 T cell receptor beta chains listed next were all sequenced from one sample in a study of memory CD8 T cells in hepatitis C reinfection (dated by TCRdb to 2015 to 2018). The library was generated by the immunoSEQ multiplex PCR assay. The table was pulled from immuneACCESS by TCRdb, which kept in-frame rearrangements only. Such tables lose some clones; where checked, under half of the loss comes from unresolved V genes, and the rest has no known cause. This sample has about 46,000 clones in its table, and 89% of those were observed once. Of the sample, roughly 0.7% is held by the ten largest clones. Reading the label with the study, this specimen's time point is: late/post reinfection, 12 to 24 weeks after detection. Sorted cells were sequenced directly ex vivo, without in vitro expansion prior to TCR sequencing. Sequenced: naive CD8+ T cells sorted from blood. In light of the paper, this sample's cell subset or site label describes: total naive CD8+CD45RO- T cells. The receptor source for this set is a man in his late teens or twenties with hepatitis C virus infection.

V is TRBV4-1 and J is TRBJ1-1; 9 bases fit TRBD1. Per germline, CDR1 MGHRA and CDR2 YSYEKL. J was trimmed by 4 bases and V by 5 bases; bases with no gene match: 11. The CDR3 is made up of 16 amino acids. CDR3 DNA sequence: TGCGCCAGCAGCGGGGGACAGGGAAGGGTAGGCACTGAAGCTTTCTTT. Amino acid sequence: CASSGGQGRVGTEAFF.

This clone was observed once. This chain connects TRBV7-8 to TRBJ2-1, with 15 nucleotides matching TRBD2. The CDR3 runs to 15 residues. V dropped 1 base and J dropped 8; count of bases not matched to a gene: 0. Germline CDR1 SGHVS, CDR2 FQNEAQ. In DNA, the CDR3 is TGTGCCAGCAGCTTAGGGACTAGCGGGGGGGATGAGCAGTTCTTC. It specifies CASSLGTSGGDEQFF.

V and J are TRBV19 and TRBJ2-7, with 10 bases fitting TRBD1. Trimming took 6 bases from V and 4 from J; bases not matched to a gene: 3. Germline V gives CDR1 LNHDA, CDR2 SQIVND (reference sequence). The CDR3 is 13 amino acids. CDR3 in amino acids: CASSQGQGYEQYF. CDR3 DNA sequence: TGTGCCAGTAGCCAGGGACAGGGGTACGAGCAGTACTTC.

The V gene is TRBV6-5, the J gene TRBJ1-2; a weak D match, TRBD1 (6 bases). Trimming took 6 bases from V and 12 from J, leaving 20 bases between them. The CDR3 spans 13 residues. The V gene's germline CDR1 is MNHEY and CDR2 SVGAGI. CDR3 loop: CASRTPDSPPHTF. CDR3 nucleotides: TGTGCCAGCAGAACCCCGGACAGCCCTCCGCACACCTTC.

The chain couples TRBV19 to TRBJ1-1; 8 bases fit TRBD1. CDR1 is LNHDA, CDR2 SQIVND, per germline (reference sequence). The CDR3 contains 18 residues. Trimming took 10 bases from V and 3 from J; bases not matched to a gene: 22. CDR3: CATENAISGGWGDTEAFF. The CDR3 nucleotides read TGTGCCACTGAAAATGCTATTTCAGGGGGCTGGGGGGACACTGAAGCTTTCTTT.

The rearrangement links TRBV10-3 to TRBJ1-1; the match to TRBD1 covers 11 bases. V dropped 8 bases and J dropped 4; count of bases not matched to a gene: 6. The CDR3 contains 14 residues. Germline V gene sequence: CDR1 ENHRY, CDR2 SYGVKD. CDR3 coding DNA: TGTGCCATCCGCGGGACAGGGGGAAGCACTGAAGCTTTCTTT. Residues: CAIRGTGGSTEAFF.

Here the CDR3 reads CASSTGQGDYEQYF. In nucleotides, the CDR3 is TGTGCCAGTAGTACTGGACAGGGCGACTACGAGCAGTACTTC. The chain recombines TRBV19 with TRBJ2-7; 8 bases are a match to TRBD1. Germline V gene data show CDR1 as LNHDA and CDR2 as SQIVND (reference sequence). CDR3 length equals 14 residues. V dropped 4 bases and J dropped 3; count of bases not matched to a gene: 5.

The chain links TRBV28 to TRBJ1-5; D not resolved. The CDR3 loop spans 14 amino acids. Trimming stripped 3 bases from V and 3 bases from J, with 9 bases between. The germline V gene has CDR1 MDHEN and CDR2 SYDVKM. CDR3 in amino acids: CASSFGPSNQPQHF. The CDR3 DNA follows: TGTGCCAGCAGTTTTGGCCCGTCCAATCAGCCCCAGCATTTT.

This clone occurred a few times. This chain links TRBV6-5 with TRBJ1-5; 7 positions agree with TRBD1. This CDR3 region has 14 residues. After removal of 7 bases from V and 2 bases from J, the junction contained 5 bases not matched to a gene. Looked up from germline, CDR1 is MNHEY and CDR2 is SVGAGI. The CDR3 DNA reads TGTGCCAGCAACCTCGGACAGGGCAATCAGCCCCAGCATTTT. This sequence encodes CASNLGQGNQPQHF.

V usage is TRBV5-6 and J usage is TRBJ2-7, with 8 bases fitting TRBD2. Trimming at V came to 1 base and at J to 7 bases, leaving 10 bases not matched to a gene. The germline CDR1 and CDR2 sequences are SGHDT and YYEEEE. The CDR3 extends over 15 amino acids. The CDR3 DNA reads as TGTGCCAGCAGCTTGACCCCCGGGACTAGGGTTGAGCAGTACTTC. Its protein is CASSLTPGTRVEQYF.

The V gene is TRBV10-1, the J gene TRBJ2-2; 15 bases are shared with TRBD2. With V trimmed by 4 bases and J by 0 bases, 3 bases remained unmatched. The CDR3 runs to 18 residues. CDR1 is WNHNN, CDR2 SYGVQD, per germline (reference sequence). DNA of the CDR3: TGCGCCAGCAGTGGGGGACTAGCGGGAGGCCCGAACACCGGGGAGCTGTTTTTT. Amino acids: CASSGGLAGGPNTGELFF.

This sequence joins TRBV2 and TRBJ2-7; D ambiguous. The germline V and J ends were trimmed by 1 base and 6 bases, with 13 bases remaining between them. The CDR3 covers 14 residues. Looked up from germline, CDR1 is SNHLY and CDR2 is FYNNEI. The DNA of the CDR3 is TGTGCCAGCAGTGAAGGACAAGCAGCCTGCGAGCAGTACTTC. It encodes CASSEGQAACEQYF. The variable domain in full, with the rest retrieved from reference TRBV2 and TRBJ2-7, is EPEVTQTPSHQVTQMGQEVILRCVPISNHLYFYWYRQILGQKVEFLVSFYNNEISEKSEIFDDQFSVERPDGSNFTLKIRSTKLEDSAMYFCASSEGQAACEQYFGPGTRLTVT.

The CDR3 sequence is CASSLAGGTYEQYF. The CDR3 DNA follows: TGTGCCAGCAGCTTGGCAGGGGGAACTTACGAGCAGTACTTC. The genes are TRBV5-4 and TRBJ2-7; 7 bases fit TRBD1. In germline, CDR1 is SGHNT, CDR2 YYREEE (reference sequence). The length of the CDR3 is 14 residues. The trim removed 0 bases at V and 4 bases at J, leaving 4 bases unmatched.

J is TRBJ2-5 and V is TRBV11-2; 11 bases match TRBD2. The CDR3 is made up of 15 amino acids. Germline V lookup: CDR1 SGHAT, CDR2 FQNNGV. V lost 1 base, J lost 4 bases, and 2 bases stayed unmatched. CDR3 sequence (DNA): TGTGCCAGCAGCTTAGTAGCGGGGGGGTCAGAGACCCAGTACTTC. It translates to CASSLVAGGSETQYF.

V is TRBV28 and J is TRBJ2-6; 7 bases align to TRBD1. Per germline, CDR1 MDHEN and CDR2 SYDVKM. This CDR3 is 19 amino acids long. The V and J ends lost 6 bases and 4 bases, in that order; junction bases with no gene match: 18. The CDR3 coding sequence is TGTGCCAGCAGACCCACCGGGACAGAGTCTTTCTCCGGGGCCAACGTCCTGACTTTC. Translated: CASRPTGTESFSGANVLTF.